This T cell receptor beta chain was documented in a study of cytomegalovirus exposure and HLA in healthy donors. Regarding donors, all were healthy bone marrow donors. Nominal health characterized the donors when sampled, though unrecorded immune exposures were likely. A multiplex PCR was run with 60 Vbeta primers and 13 Jbeta primers. Clones were read by immunoSEQ multiplex PCR, and TCRdb kept only the in-frame ones, dropping some. The sample carries about 280,000 clones, about 90% recorded once. General study findings and limits: For most subjects, TCR beta sequences were reported to predict HLA-A and HLA-B alleles with accuracy. V- and J-gene trimming of TCR beta was linked (in a later analysis) to a missense DCLRE1C variant.

CDR3 size: 15 residues. V dropped 5 bases and J dropped 5; count of bases not matched to a gene: 2. The germline V gene has CDR1 SGHVS and CDR2 FNYEAQ. On this clone itself: The antigen remains unidentified.

This clonotype was obtained from a young woman in good health and CMV-seronegative. This rearrangement joins TRBV7-6 to TRBJ2-2; TRBD2 aligns across 13 bases. What was sequenced was PBMCs. The CDR3 nucleotides are TGTGCCAGCAGCACTAGCGGGGGGGTTACCGGGGAGCTGTTTTTT. Protein: CASSTSGGVTGELFF.